The source of this TCR beta chain is a study of T cell responses to AZD1222 COVID-19 vaccine. This clone occurred a few times. The antigen remains unidentified. TCRdb's copy holds only in-frame clones and misses some; the assay was immunoSEQ multiplex PCR. This table has about 140,000 clones, around 93% appearing once. Study-wide results and caveats: Two AZD1222 administrations were followed by greater Spike-specific TCR breadth and depth. Clonal diversity was possibly underestimated, and white British individuals and females predominated among donors.

Germline V lookup: CDR1 SGHRS, CDR2 YFSETQ. This CDR3 is 14 amino acids long. V shed 4 bases, J shed 3 bases, and the junction held 7 bases outside the gene matches. This receptor was identified in an adult who received the AZD1222 COVID-19 vaccine. The chain recombines TRBV5-1 with TRBJ2-7; 7 nucleotides align to TRBD1. Sequencing was performed on peripheral blood, taken 28 days after the second AZD1222 dose. The CDR3 loop reads CASSPPGQIYEQYF. The CDR3 region has the DNA TGCGCCAGCAGCCCCCCGGGACAGATCTACGAGCAGTACTTC. The whole variable domain, filled in from reference TRBV5-1 and TRBJ2-7, reads KAGVTQTPRYLIKTRGQQVTLSCSPISGHRSVSWYQQTPGQGLQFLFEYFSETQRNKGNFPGRFSGRQFSNSRSEMNVSTLELGDSALYLCASSPPGQIYEQYFGPGTRLTVT.